This TCR beta chain appears in the sequencing data of a study of shared clonotypes between healthy human individuals. Samples underwent the assay at deep level. The table came from immunoSEQ multiplex PCR; TCRdb's copy has only in-frame clones and leaves some out. This sample has around 990,000 clones, with around 77% found just once. A few counts support this clone. Its target is unknown. CDR1 and CDR2 (germline): SQVTM, ANQGSEA. The V end was cut by 3 bases, the J end by 3 bases, with 15 bases between. This CDR3 region has 15 residues. Findings and limits, study-wide: Relative to memory subsets, naive subsets generally showed larger estimated richness.

This sequence was found in a man between 18 and 35 years old in good health. Some clones in this sample may be carry-over from other donors' samples. The V call is TRBV29-1, the J call TRBJ1-5, with TRBD1 as a possible D gene (5 bases). The sample taken for sequencing was memory CD4+ T cells from PBMCs. Subset here: CD45RA-negative fraction. CDR3 nucleotide sequence: TGCAGCGTTGACCATAGACAGTGTCTCAATCAGCCCCAGCATTTT. Its protein is CSVDHRQCLNQPQHF.